These T cell receptor beta chains were read from a single sample in a study of CXCR3-negative and CXCR3-positive naive CD8 T cells. TCRdb reprocessed the 5' RACE reads and reports one entry per CDR3 protein, with no DNA. The sample features about 5,800 distinct CDR3 sequences, with about 1.5% in its top ten. Specimen: naive CXCR3- CD8+ T cells from blood. The receptors come from a human donor in good health. Some clones in this sample may be carry-over from other donors' samples. Each CDR3 is given with its conserved first and last residue. The order of the fields is V gene, clone size, J gene, CDR3 protein. Clone size, where shown, is once, few, many, or a class for clones that have expanded.

V gene: TRBV18
clone size: medium-sized
J gene: TRBJ1-2
CDR3 protein: CASSIRDSELYGYTF

V gene: TRBV29-1
clone size: .
J gene: TRBJ2-7
CDR3 protein: CSVEPLGRGELGEQYF

V gene: TRBV21-1
clone size: medium-sized
J gene: TRBJ2-6
CDR3 protein: CASSKGTGISPGANVLTF

V gene: TRBV6-6
clone size: medium-sized
J gene: TRBJ2-1
CDR3 protein: CASSPYSGESYNEQFF

V gene: TRBV12-3/TRBV12-4
clone size: .
J gene: TRBJ1-2
CDR3 protein: CASSLIGAGYGYTF

V gene: TRBV4-3
clone size: .
J gene: TRBJ2-1
CDR3 protein: CASSQTSGRLDEQFF

V gene: TRBV6-5
clone size: .
J gene: TRBJ2-4
CDR3 protein: CASSSGENIQYF

V gene: TRBV6-2/TRBV6-3
clone size: large
J gene: TRBJ2-7
CDR3 protein: CASSYSTGGLSSYEQYF

V gene: TRBV19
clone size: .
J gene: TRBJ2-1
CDR3 protein: CASSLGLAGVNEQFF

V gene: TRBV6-5
clone size: .
J gene: TRBJ1-1
CDR3 protein: CASSYTVNTEAFF

V gene: TRBV29-1
clone size: .
J gene: TRBJ1-2
CDR3 protein: CSVDQGPSYGYTF

V gene: TRBV5-1
clone size: medium-sized
J gene: TRBJ2-7
CDR3 protein: CASSFSRQGSYEQYF

V gene: TRBV27
clone size: medium-sized
J gene: TRBJ2-1
CDR3 protein: CASSLGRHNEQFF

V gene: TRBV29-1
clone size: .
J gene: TRBJ2-5
CDR3 protein: CSVDPPGQGRETQYF

V gene: TRBV6-2/TRBV6-3
clone size: medium-sized
J gene: TRBJ2-2
CDR3 protein: CASSYSEGQVYNTGELFF